Shown below are 24 T cell receptor beta chains from a single sample sequenced in a study of blood T cell repertoires in COVID-19. TCRdb's table, derived via immunoSEQ multiplex PCR, lists solely in-frame clones and lacks some. The sample contains about 220,000 clones, 70% to 90% of which appear only once. The sequencing sample was made of peripheral blood. The receptors stem from a man in his forties or fifties with acute or convalescent COVID-19.

As regards this clone: Germline and junction disagree at one end, which may indicate a read error. The chain carries TRBV7-7 and TRBJ2-1; TRBD2 matches 11 bases. Germline V CDR1 and CDR2: SSHAT, FNYEAQ (reference sequence). The CDR3 is 15 residues long. CDR3 sequence (DNA): TGTGCTAGCAGCCGGATAGCGGGAGGGCCCAATGAGCAGTTCTTC. Translating gives CASSRIAGGPNEQFF.

This sequence joins TRBV5-4 and TRBJ2-2, with 9 nucleotides matching TRBD1. The V and J ends lost 4 bases and 4 bases, in that order; junction bases with no gene match: 8. This CDR3 has 16 residues. The V gene's germline CDR1 is SGHNT and CDR2 YYREEE (reference sequence). The CDR3 reads CASSVGQGGITGELFF. CDR3 sequence (DNA): TGTGCCAGCAGCGTGGGACAGGGTGGGATCACCGGGGAGCTGTTTTTT.

The chain is built from TRBV11-2 and TRBJ2-6, with D tentatively TRBD1 (6 bases). The CDR3 is 14 amino acids. V was cut by 6 bases and J by 11 bases, with 17 bases left in between. Germline loops: CDR1 SGHAT, CDR2 FQNNGV. CDR3 DNA sequence: TGTGCCAGCAGACAAGACAGGCTCAGGGACGTCCTGACTTTC. Amino acids: CASRQDRLRDVLTF.

The gene calls are TRBV18 and TRBJ1-3, with D perhaps matching TRBD1 (6 bases). Germline CDR1 is KGHSH and CDR2 is LQKENI. CDR3 size: 15 residues. V lost 5 bases, J lost 2 bases, and 13 bases lay in between. CDR3 loop: CASSAQGSAGNTIYF. The CDR3 region has the DNA TGTGCCAGCTCAGCTCAGGGGAGCGCTGGAAACACCATATATTTT. Drawing the rest from reference TRBV18 and TRBJ1-3, the complete variable domain is NAGVMQNPRHLVRRRGQEARLRCSPMKGHSHVYWYRQLPEEGLKFMVYLQKENIIDESGMPKERFSAEFPKEGPSILRIQQVVRGDSAAYFCASSAQGSAGNTIYFGEGSWLTVV.

The DNA for the CDR3 is TGTGCCAGCTCACCAGAGGGACAGCGGAGTTCACCCCTCCACTTT. It yields the protein CASSPEGQRSSPLHF. The J gene is TRBJ1-6, the V gene TRBV18, with 7 nucleotides matching TRBD1. Germline V gene lookup returns CDR1 KGHSH and CDR2 LQKENI. With V trimmed by 2 bases and J by 9 bases, 7 bases remained unmatched. The CDR3 is 15 residues long.

The chain combines TRBV5-1 with TRBJ2-5; 10 bases fit TRBD2. J lost 2 bases, V lost 4 bases, and 5 bases had no gene match. The V gene's germline CDR1 is SGHRS and CDR2 YFSETQ. The CDR3 is 15 amino acids. This chain's CDR3 is CASSVQRGGQETQYF. Written as DNA, the CDR3 is TGCGCCAGCAGCGTGCAGCGGGGGGGGCAAGAGACCCAGTACTTC.

The chain links TRBV7-2 to TRBJ2-7; TRBD2 is a possible D gene (5 bases). V lost 1 base, J lost 3 bases, and 10 bases lay in between. The CDR3 covers 14 residues. Germline-derived CDR1 and CDR2 are SGHTA and FQGNSA. The CDR3 here is CASSLVGGSYEQYF. CDR3 bases: TGTGCCAGCAGCTTAGTCGGTGGGAGCTACGAGCAGTACTTC.

The J gene is TRBJ1-2, the V gene TRBV2; no definite D call. The germline V gene encodes CDR1 SNHLY and CDR2 FYNNEI. CDR3 size: 16 residues. V lost 5 bases and J lost 0, with 16 bases in between. CDR3 protein: CASSLEATVSNYGYTF. DNA of the CDR3: TGTGCCAGCAGTCTCGAGGCCACGGTTTCTAACTATGGCTACACCTTC.

The J gene is TRBJ1-4, the V gene TRBV5-1, with 7 bases identical to TRBD1. This CDR3 has 16 amino acids. V lost 0 bases to trimming and J lost 4 bases; unmatched junction nucleotides: 6. CDR1 and CDR2 from the germline V gene are SGHRS and YFSETQ. CDR3 region: CASSLGMTGFNEKLFF. In DNA form, the CDR3 reads TGCGCCAGCAGCTTGGGAATGACAGGGTTTAATGAAAAACTGTTTTTT.

The J gene is TRBJ2-2, the V gene TRBV7-8, with 8 bases fitting TRBD1. V trimming: 5 bases; J trimming: 6 bases; junction bases outside the gene matches: 11. The CDR3 runs 16 residues. Germline CDR1 and CDR2: SGHVS and FQNEAQ. Here the CDR3 DNA reads TGTGCCAGCAGCAAAGCTCGGGACAGGCCGGCCGGGGAGCTGTTTTTT. Its protein product is CASSKARDRPAGELFF.

This clone was seen only once. The rearrangement joins TRBV27 to TRBJ1-2; the match to TRBD1 covers 7 bases. Germline CDR1 MNHEY, CDR2 SMNVEV (reference sequence). CDR3 length: 16 residues. V shed 0 bases and J 4 bases; nucleotides not matched to a gene: 8. The CDR3 bases are TGTGCCAGCAGTTTATCCCGGACAGGAACCGTCTATGGCTACACCTTC. It is translated as CASSLSRTGTVYGYTF.

The chain has TRBV19 and TRBJ1-5; no reliable D call. The germline gives CDR1 LNHDA, CDR2 SQIVND (reference sequence). CDR3 length equals 16 residues. V lost 5 bases, J lost 0 bases, and 14 bases lay in between. CDR3 amino acids: CASSDPGRYSNQPQHF. In DNA form, the CDR3 reads TGTGCCAGTAGTGACCCCGGGAGGTATAGCAATCAGCCCCAGCATTTT.

V and J are TRBV30 and TRBJ1-2; no clear D. This CDR3 comprises 13 residues. CDR1 and CDR2 from the germline V gene are GTSNPN and SVGIG (reference sequence). V was shortened by 0 bases and J by 8 bases, with 13 bases between the two germline ends. The CDR3 region is CAWSVMGRDGYTF. As DNA, the CDR3 is TGTGCCTGGAGTGTAATGGGGAGAGACGGCTACACCTTC. The entire variable domain, with the rest obtained from reference TRBV30 and TRBJ1-2, is as follows: SQTIHQWPATLVQPVGSPLSLECTVEGTSNPNLYWYRQAAGRGLQLLFYSVGIGQISSEVPQNLSASRPQDRQFILSSKKLLLSDSGFYLCAWSVMGRDGYTFGSGTRLTVV.

V usage is TRBV18 and J usage is TRBJ2-3, with 7 bases that match TRBD1. There are 14 residues in the CDR3. Germline V gene data show CDR1 as KGHSH and CDR2 as LQKENI. V lost 6 bases, J lost 3 bases, and 6 bases stayed unmatched. CDR3 protein: CASSPDRETDTQYF. The CDR3 DNA reads as TGTGCCAGCTCGCCCGACAGGGAAACAGATACGCAGTATTTT. The full variable domain, rest sourced from reference TRBV18 and TRBJ2-3, is NAGVMQNPRHLVRRRGQEARLRCSPMKGHSHVYWYRQLPEEGLKFMVYLQKENIIDESGMPKERFSAEFPKEGPSILRIQQVVRGDSAAYFCASSPDRETDTQYFGPGTRLTVL.

On this clone itself: The junction departs from germline at one end; a sequencing error may be responsible. The chain has TRBV4-1 and TRBJ1-6; D ambiguous. Looked up from germline, CDR1 is MGHRA and CDR2 is YSYEKL. The CDR3 runs to 17 residues. CDR3 in amino acids: CTSSQVPRSAYNSPLHF. CDR3 nucleotide sequence: TGCACCAGCAGCCAAGTCCCCCGGTCTGCCTATAATTCACCCCTCCACTTT.

The chain couples TRBV6-5 to TRBJ1-4, with a possible D match to TRBD1 (6 bases). V was cut by 4 bases and J by 6 bases, with 12 bases left in between. CDR1 and CDR2 (germline): MNHEY, SVGAGI. The CDR3 loop spans 14 amino acids. The CDR3 bases are TGTGCCAGCAGTTTCGGGACATGGGATGAAAAACTGTTTTTT. This encodes CASSFGTWDEKLFF.

The chain carries TRBV23-1 and TRBJ2-2; D may be TRBD1 (5 bases). TRBV23-1 is flagged as an ORF with uncertain function. The V end lost 8 bases, the J end lost 5 bases, and 9 bases lay between the germline ends. The CDR3 runs 12 residues. CDR3 in DNA: TGCGCCAGCGCAAAGGGGACCGGGGAGCTGTTTTTT. Amino acid sequence: CASAKGTGELFF.

V is TRBV7-9 and J is TRBJ2-7; D gene ambiguous. The CDR3 is 14 residues long. In germline, CDR1 is SEHNR, CDR2 FQNEAQ (reference sequence). The V end lost 4 bases, the J end lost 3 bases, and 13 bases lay between the germline ends. DNA of the CDR3: TGTGCCAGCAGCTCCCCCGGTACGGGCTACGAGCAGTACTTC. This sequence encodes CASSSPGTGYEQYF.

This chain connects TRBV5-8 to TRBJ1-1; D is perhaps TRBD1 (6 bases). Germline CDR1 is SGHTS and CDR2 is YDEGEE. Trimming left V 0 bases short and J 3 bases short, with 9 bases between. There are 14 residues in the CDR3. The CDR3 DNA follows: TGTGCCAGCAGCTTGGGGACAGTCTACACTGAAGCTTTCTTT. Its protein product is CASSLGTVYTEAFF.

V gene TRBV30 combines with J gene TRBJ2-6, with D hard to call. The germline CDR1 and CDR2 sequences are GTSNPN and SVGIG (reference sequence). CDR3 size: 13 residues. The ends were cut back, 5 bases at V and 4 bases at J, with 9 bases in the middle. CDR3: CAWGSVGANVLTF. CDR3 DNA sequence: TGTGCCTGGGGATCAGTGGGGGCCAACGTCCTGACTTTC.

The chain uses TRBV2 and TRBJ2-2, with a weak D call TRBD1 (6 bases). CDR1 and CDR2 (germline): SNHLY, FYNNEI. This CDR3 is built from 15 residues. V gave up 4 bases and J gave up 0 bases, with 9 bases separating them. The CDR3 region has the DNA TGTGCCAGCAGTGCCCCAGGGGCGAACACCGGGGAGCTGTTTTTT. It translates to CASSAPGANTGELFF.

The gene calls are TRBV7-9 and TRBJ1-1; 7 positions agree with TRBD1. V trimming: 7 bases; J trimming: 2 bases; junction bases outside the gene matches: 7. Germline CDR1 reads SEHNR; CDR2 reads FQNEAQ (reference sequence). This CDR3 is built from 14 residues. The CDR3 DNA reads as TGTGCCAGCATCAGACAGGGAAAAAACACTGAAGCTTTCTTT. Translated: CASIRQGKNTEAFF.

V is TRBV6-1 and J is TRBJ1-2; 7 bases align to TRBD1. This CDR3 has 15 residues. V was clipped by 2 bases and J by 5 bases; unmatched bases: 8. The V gene's germline CDR1 is MNHNS and CDR2 SASEGT. Here the CDR3 reads CASSETPTGRYGYTF. CDR3 bases: TGTGCCAGCAGTGAAACCCCGACAGGGAGGTATGGCTACACCTTC.

This clone has a single count. This sequence joins TRBV27 and TRBJ2-3; D remains ambiguous. From germline, CDR1 is MNHEY and CDR2 SMNVEV (reference sequence). This CDR3 region has 13 residues. V shed 2 bases and J shed 2 bases, with 5 bases lying between them. The CDR3 DNA follows: TGTGCCAGCAGTTTAACTTTCACAGATACGCAGTATTTT. It specifies CASSLTFTDTQYF.